These 23 T cell receptor beta chains were sequenced from one sample in a study of shared T cell receptors in the human thymus. Sequencing used immunoSEQ multiplex PCR; TCRdb keeps in-frame clones, though not all of them. The profile covers around 730,000 clones, with roughly 88% appearing a single time and around 0.0099% taken by the ten largest. This same sample was also part of a study on human thymus T cells.

The sequenced material came from thymocytes. The receptor set was obtained from a girl under two years old with a congenital heart defect.

The chain is built from TRBV29-1 and TRBJ1-5, with TRBD1 as a possible D gene (6 bases). The CDR3 runs to 13 residues. The ends were cut back, 6 bases at V and 0 bases at J, with 9 bases in the middle. Per the germline V gene, CDR1 is SQVTM and CDR2 is ANQGSEA. In DNA, the CDR3 is TGCAGCGTGAAACAGGGTAGCAATCAGCCCCAGCATTTT. This codes for CSVKQGSNQPQHF.

This clone was seen a single time. CDR3 DNA: TGTGCCACCAGAAAGCGACAGGGGGCGCGGAACACTGAAGCTTTCTTT. Amino acid sequence: CATRKRQGARNTEAFF. The V call is TRBV10-3, the J call TRBJ1-1, with 10 bases fitting TRBD1. CDR1 and CDR2 (germline): ENHRY, SYGVKD. The CDR3 is made up of 16 amino acids. V lost 10 bases to trimming and J lost 1 base; unmatched junction nucleotides: 12.

V usage is TRBV4-3 and J usage is TRBJ2-3; 10 positions agree with TRBD2. The V gene's germline CDR1 is LGHNA and CDR2 YSLEER. This CDR3 region has 21 residues. J was trimmed by 2 bases and V by 1 base; bases with no gene match: 18. The CDR3: CASSQVVVLERGGRTTDTQYF. CDR3 nucleotide sequence: TGCGCCAGCAGCCAAGTCGTCGTTTTAGAGCGGGGGGGCAGGACCACAGATACGCAGTATTTT.

This chain joins TRBV18 and TRBJ1-4; D is perhaps TRBD1 (6 bases). Trimming stripped 4 bases from V and 5 bases from J, with 17 bases between. The CDR3 totals 16 residues. Germline V gene sequence: CDR1 KGHSH, CDR2 LQKENI. The CDR3: CASSLKRTAPNEKLFF. The CDR3 bases are TGTGCCAGCTCACTCAAGAGGACAGCCCCAAATGAAAAACTGTTTTTT.

The J gene is TRBJ2-5, the V gene TRBV2; TRBD2 matches at 11 bases. CDR1 and CDR2 from the germline V gene are SNHLY and FYNNEI. The CDR3 consists of 16 residues. V was pared by 2 bases and J by 10 bases, with 12 bases of the junction left unmatched. CDR3 sequence: CASSEWTTASGGLQYF. Here the CDR3 DNA reads TGTGCCAGCAGTGAATGGACTACGGCTAGCGGGGGGCTCCAGTACTTC.

The gene calls are TRBV6-1 and TRBJ1-4; 7 bases fit TRBD1. Germline CDR1 is MNHNS and CDR2 is SASEGT. V was clipped by 1 base and J by 6 bases; unmatched bases: 2. CDR3 length: 14 amino acids. The CDR3 coding sequence is TGTGCCAGCAGTGAAGGGCAGGGGGATGAAAAACTGTTTTTT. Its translation: CASSEGQGDEKLFF.

The V gene is TRBV4-1, the J gene TRBJ2-3; D possibly corresponds to TRBD2 (6 bases). This CDR3 has 15 residues. The V end was cut by 3 bases, the J end by 3 bases, with 13 bases between. Germline V gene sequence: CDR1 MGHRA, CDR2 YSYEKL. The CDR3 coding sequence is TGCGCCAGCAGCCACAAGACTAGTGAAACAGATACGCAGTATTTT. It codes for CASSHKTSETDTQYF.

V usage is TRBV6-5 and J usage is TRBJ1-5; D is unresolved. The CDR3 extends over 15 amino acids. Germline V gene sequence: CDR1 MNHEY, CDR2 SVGAGI. Trimming took off 6 bases at V and 1 base at J, with 13 bases between the two ends. The CDR3 sequence: CASSPRRISNQPQHF. The CDR3 nucleotides read TGTGCCAGCAGCCCGAGGAGGATAAGCAATCAGCCCCAGCATTTT.

This sequence joins TRBV7-8 and TRBJ1-5; a weak D match, TRBD1 (6 bases). CDR3 length equals 15 residues. Trimming pared 4 bases from V and 5 bases from J, leaving 15 bases between. CDR1 and CDR2 (germline): SGHVS, FQNEAQ. For the CDR3, the DNA is TGTGCCAGCAGCTCCCAGCCCGCAGGGGATCAGCCCCAGCATTTT. Amino acid sequence: CASSSQPAGDQPQHF.

The V and J genes are TRBV7-8 and TRBJ1-4; weak D call: TRBD1 (5 bases). Germline CDR1 SGHVS, CDR2 FQNEAQ. The V end was cut by 2 bases, the J end by 6 bases, with 13 bases between. The CDR3 has 15 amino acids. CDR3 amino acids: CASSLSGEGHEKLFF. CDR3 nucleotides: TGTGCCAGCAGCTTATCGGGGGAGGGGCATGAAAAACTGTTTTTT.

The chain uses TRBV2 and TRBJ1-3; a possible D gene is TRBD1 (5 bases). The V gene's germline CDR1 is SNHLY and CDR2 FYNNEI. The CDR3 has 17 residues. The V end lost 5 bases, the J end lost 3 bases, and 20 bases lay between the germline ends. CDR3 loop: CASSPGGAPLGGNTIYF. CDR3 DNA sequence: TGTGCCAGCAGTCCCGGGGGTGCCCCCTTGGGTGGAAACACCATATATTTT.

V usage is TRBV5-6 and J usage is TRBJ1-1, with D possibly matching TRBD1 (5 bases). CDR1 SGHDT and CDR2 YYEEEE come from the germline V gene. Trimming removed 7 bases from V and 5 bases from J, with 24 bases in between. This CDR3 comprises 16 residues. The CDR3 bases are TGTGCCAGCGGAGAAGGTCAGGGAAGAAGTATAACTGAAGCTTTCTTT. Protein: CASGEGQGRSITEAFF.

This clone has only a few counts. The chain has TRBV29-1 and TRBJ1-2; the D is unclear. V lost 4 bases to trimming and J lost 0 bases, with 12 bases between them. Germline V gene sequence: CDR1 SQVTM, CDR2 ANQGSEA. CDR3 size: 14 residues. DNA of the CDR3: TGCAGCGTTGGAACCGACATTTCTAACTATGGCTACACCTTC. Translating it yields CSVGTDISNYGYTF.

The V call is TRBV7-3, the J call TRBJ1-2, with D possibly TRBD1 on 6 matching bases. V was trimmed by 5 bases and J by 8 bases, leaving 15 bases between them. Germline CDR1 SGHTA, CDR2 FQGTGA. The CDR3 length is 13 residues. Written as DNA, the CDR3 is TGTGCCAGCAGCCGACAGGACCTAGGGGGCTACACCTTC. Amino acids: CASSRQDLGGYTF.

The rearrangement links TRBV6-5 to TRBJ2-3, with no clear D. Trimming cost V 4 bases and J 3 bases, with 11 bases left between them. CDR3 length: 14 amino acids. Germline-derived CDR1 and CDR2 are MNHEY and SVGAGI. The CDR3 reads CASSSKTRTDTQYF. The CDR3 DNA is TGTGCCAGCAGTTCGAAGACGAGGACAGATACGCAGTATTTT.

The rearrangement joins TRBV6-1 to TRBJ1-6, with D uncertain. The CDR3 is 15 amino acids. Germline loops: CDR1 MNHNS, CDR2 SASEGT. V lost 3 bases and J 5 bases, leaving 11 bases between the germline ends. DNA for the CDR3: TGTGCCAGCAGTGAGCACGGGGTTGATAATTCACCCCTCCACTTT. As protein: CASSEHGVDNSPLHF.

The CDR3 is CASSSRAGRTDTQYF. The CDR3 coding sequence is TGTGCCAGCAGTTCCCGCGCGGGGAGAACAGATACGCAGTATTTT. The chain employs TRBV6-5 and TRBJ2-3, with a weak D call TRBD2 (6 bases). Trimming took off 4 bases at V and 3 bases at J, with 14 bases between the two ends. This CDR3 comprises 15 residues. Germline CDR1 and CDR2: MNHEY and SVGAGI.

The chain is built from TRBV15 and TRBJ2-2; TRBD2 matches at 11 bases. The germline V gene encodes CDR1 LNHNV and CDR2 YYDKDF (reference sequence). Losses at the gene ends were 2 bases for V and 2 bases for J; bases not matched to a gene: 4. The CDR3 loop spans 17 amino acids. CDR3 coding DNA: TGTGCCACCAGCAGAATTAGCGGGGGGGCAAACACCGGGGAGCTGTTTTTT. Its translation: CATSRISGGANTGELFF.

The V gene is TRBV2, the J gene TRBJ1-1; D gene uncertain. This CDR3 spans 13 amino acids. V was shortened by 7 bases and J by 6 bases, with 15 bases between the two germline ends. CDR1 is SNHLY and CDR2 is FYNNEI in the germline V gene. The CDR3 here is CASIMENYPEAFF. For the CDR3, the DNA is TGTGCCAGCATTATGGAGAACTACCCTGAAGCTTTCTTT.

V usage is TRBV13 and J usage is TRBJ1-6, with unresolved D. V was shortened by 1 base and J by 7 bases, with 11 bases between the two germline ends. The CDR3 length is 15 residues. CDR1 PRHDT and CDR2 FYEKMQ come from the germline V gene (reference sequence). The DNA for the CDR3 is TGTGCCAGCAGCTTAGCGCGGGGTAACAATTCACCCCTCCACTTT. Its protein is CASSLARGNNSPLHF. The entire variable domain, with the rest obtained from reference TRBV13 and TRBJ1-6, is as follows: AAGVIQSPRHLIKEKRETATLKCYPIPRHDTVYWYQQGPGQDPQFLISFYEKMQSDKGSIPDRFSAQQFSDYHSELNMSSLELGDSALYFCASSLARGNNSPLHFGNGTRLTVT.

The chain couples TRBV19 to TRBJ1-1; perhaps TRBD1 as D (5 bases). Looked up from germline, CDR1 is LNHDA and CDR2 is SQIVND (reference sequence). Trimming shortened V by 7 bases and J by 0 bases, and 15 bases separated the two germline ends. The CDR3 runs to 15 residues. CDR3 protein: CASTQRGGMNTEAFF. DNA for the CDR3: TGTGCCAGTACCCAAAGGGGCGGAATGAACACTGAAGCTTTCTTT.

V is TRBV7-9 and J is TRBJ2-5; no reliable D call. With 1 base removed from V and 5 bases from J, the gap between germline ends came to 14 bases. The V gene's germline CDR1 is SEHNR and CDR2 FQNEAQ (reference sequence). This CDR3 comprises 15 residues. CDR3 loop: CASSLGLDVSETQYF. The CDR3, as DNA: TGTGCCAGCAGCTTAGGTCTAGACGTTTCCGAGACCCAGTACTTC. The whole variable domain, remainder taken from reference TRBV7-9 and TRBJ2-5, is DTGVSQNPRHKITKRGQNVTFRCDPISEHNRLYWYRQTLGQGPEFLTYFQNEAQLEKSRLLSDRFSAERPKGSFSTLEIQRTEQGDSAMYLCASSLGLDVSETQYFGPGTRLLVL.

This clone has just one count. V is TRBV28 and J is TRBJ2-7; 13 bases line up with TRBD2. CDR3 length: 17 amino acids. The V segment lost 6 bases and the J segment 0 bases; nucleotides outside the gene matches: 8. Germline CDR1 MDHEN, CDR2 SYDVKM. The CDR3 nucleotides read TGTGCCAGCAGAAGGACTAGCGGGGGATCAAGCTCCTACGAGCAGTACTTC. Protein product: CASRRTSGGSSSYEQYF.